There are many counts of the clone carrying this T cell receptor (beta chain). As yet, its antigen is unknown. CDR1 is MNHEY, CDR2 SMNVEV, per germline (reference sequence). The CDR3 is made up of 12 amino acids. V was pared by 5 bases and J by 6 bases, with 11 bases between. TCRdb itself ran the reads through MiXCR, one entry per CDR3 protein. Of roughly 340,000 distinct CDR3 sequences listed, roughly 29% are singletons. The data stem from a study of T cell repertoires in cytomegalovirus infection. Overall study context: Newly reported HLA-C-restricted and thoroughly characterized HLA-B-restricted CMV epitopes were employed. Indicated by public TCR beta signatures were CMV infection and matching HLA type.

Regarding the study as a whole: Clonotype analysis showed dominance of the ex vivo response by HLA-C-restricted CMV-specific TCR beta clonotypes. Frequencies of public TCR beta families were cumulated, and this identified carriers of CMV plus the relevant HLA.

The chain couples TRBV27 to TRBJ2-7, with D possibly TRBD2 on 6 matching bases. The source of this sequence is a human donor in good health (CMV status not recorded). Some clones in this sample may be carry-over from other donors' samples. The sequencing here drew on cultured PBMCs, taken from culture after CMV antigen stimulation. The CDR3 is CASSPQGGEQYF. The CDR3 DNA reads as TGTGCCAGCAGTCCCCAGGGAGGCGAGCAGTACTTC.